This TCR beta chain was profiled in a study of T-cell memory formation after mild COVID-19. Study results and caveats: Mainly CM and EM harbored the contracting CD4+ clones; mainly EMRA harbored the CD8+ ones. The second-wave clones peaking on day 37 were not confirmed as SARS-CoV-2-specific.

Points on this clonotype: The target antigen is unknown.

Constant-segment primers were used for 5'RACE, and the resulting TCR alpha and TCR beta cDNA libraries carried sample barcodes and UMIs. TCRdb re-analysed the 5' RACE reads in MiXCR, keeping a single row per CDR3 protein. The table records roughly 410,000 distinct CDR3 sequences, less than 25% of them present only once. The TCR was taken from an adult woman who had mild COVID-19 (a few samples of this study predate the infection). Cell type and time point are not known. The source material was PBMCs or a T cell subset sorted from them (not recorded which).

CDR3 amino acids: CASSLVGGPPEAFF. CDR3 DNA: TGTGCCAGCAGCTTAGTGGGGGGTCCGCCTGAAGCTTTCTTT. This sequence joins TRBV7-2 and TRBJ1-1; possible D gene TRBD1, 5 bases. The CDR3 contains 14 residues. Per the germline V gene, CDR1 is SGHTA and CDR2 is FQGNSA. V was pared by 1 base and J by 6 bases, with 12 bases between.